The subject of this entry is one TCR beta chain. Its matching antigen is unknown. Tagging with unique molecular identifiers was a feature of the TCR beta cDNA libraries. TCRdb called the PCR reads again in MiXCR, with one record for every CDR3 protein. The sample has 740,000 or so distinct CDR3 sequences, about 57% seen once. The data were taken from a study of post-analysis software for immune sequencing data. Findings and caveats of the study: In patients, TRBV5-6, TRBV5-1 and TRBV20-1 belonged to five TRBV segments found more frequently than in controls.

Per germline, CDR1 SGHVS and CDR2 FNYEAQ. The V segment lost 4 bases and the J segment 4 bases; nucleotides outside the gene matches: 9. The CDR3 covers 16 residues. The V gene is TRBV7-6, the J gene TRBJ2-1; the match to TRBD2 covers 8 bases. This sequence was found in a girl aged 10-17 years with multiple sclerosis. The sequencing sample was made of blood. Written as DNA, the CDR3 is TGTGCCAGCAGCTCAAGAGCGGGAGTAGGTTACAATGAGCAGTTCTTC. This codes for CASSSRAGVGYNEQFF.